The 22 T cell receptor beta chains in this list originate from one sample, sequenced in a study of T cell repertoires in cytomegalovirus infection. For these TCRs, the target antigens are not known. TCRdb processed the reads anew with MiXCR; each CDR3 protein has one entry. The repertoire holds tens of thousands of distinct CDR3 sequences, with around 28% as singletons. The material sequenced was CD8+ T cells from cultured PBMCs, taken from culture after CMV antigen stimulation. Source of these receptors: a human donor in good health (CMV status not recorded). Some clones in this sample may be carry-over from other donors' samples.

Only one count was recorded for this clonotype. The chain carries TRBV5-4 and TRBJ2-7, with 8 bases matching TRBD2. Germline CDR1 SGHNT, CDR2 YYREEE (reference sequence). The CDR3 spans 15 residues. V lost 0 bases to trimming and J lost 2 bases; unmatched junction nucleotides: 4. For the CDR3, the DNA is TGTGCCAGCAGCTTGGGACGGGGGGGCACCTACGAGCAGTACTTC. This encodes CASSLGRGGTYEQYF.

V and J are TRBV6-5 and TRBJ2-2; D is unclear. The length of the CDR3 is 16 residues. V gave up 4 bases and J gave up 7 bases, with 19 bases separating them. Per germline, CDR1 MNHEY and CDR2 SVGAGI. CDR3 nucleotide sequence: TGTGCCAGCAGTTTCAGCCCCGATTCTATGGTCGGGGAGCTGTTTTTT. Translation: CASSFSPDSMVGELFF.

This clonotype was detected only a few times. The rearrangement joins TRBV10-3 to TRBJ2-3, with no clear D. The CDR3 extends over 12 amino acids. V was trimmed by 2 bases and J by 6 bases, leaving 6 bases between them. Germline values: CDR1 ENHRY, CDR2 SYGVKD. CDR3 sequence reads: CAISEGEDTQYF. DNA for the CDR3: TGTGCCATCAGTGAGGGAGAGGATACGCAGTATTTT.

The table lists this clonotype with a few counts. The chain links TRBV30 to TRBJ2-3, with 9 nucleotides matching TRBD1. Germline assignment: CDR1 GTSNPN and CDR2 SVGIG (reference sequence). J was trimmed by 3 bases and V by 1 base; bases with no gene match: 5. CDR3 length: 15 residues. The CDR3: CAWSAGTGRTDTQYF. In DNA form, the CDR3 reads TGTGCCTGGAGTGCCGGGACAGGGAGGACAGATACGCAGTATTTT.

The chain carries TRBV12-5 and TRBJ2-1, with no clear D. V dropped 2 bases and J dropped 8 bases, with 13 bases sitting between them. This CDR3 comprises 14 residues. The V gene's germline CDR1 is LGHNT and CDR2 FRNRAP. The chain's CDR3 is CASGLLPIQDEQFF. Written as DNA, the CDR3 is TGTGCTAGTGGTTTGCTCCCGATCCAGGATGAGCAGTTCTTC.

The chain links TRBV4-3 to TRBJ2-1; D gene uncertain. V lost 0 bases to trimming and J lost 9 bases, with 27 bases between them. The CDR3 has 19 amino acids. Germline lookup yields CDR1 LGHNA and CDR2 YSLEER. The CDR3: CASSQEVGSGAPPTFEQFF. In nucleotides, the CDR3 is TGCGCCAGCAGCCAAGAAGTCGGGTCAGGCGCCCCTCCTACATTTGAGCAGTTCTTC.

This clonotype was counted many times. The chain joins TRBV7-2 to TRBJ2-3, with D possibly TRBD2 on 6 matching bases. With 1 base removed from V and 4 bases from J, the gap between germline ends came to 12 bases. The length of the CDR3 is 15 residues. Per the germline V gene, CDR1 is SGHTA and CDR2 is FQGNSA. This CDR3 reads CASSLGGVRADTQYF. CDR3 bases: TGTGCCAGCAGCTTAGGGGGGGTACGGGCAGATACGCAGTATTTT.

The chain has TRBV27 and TRBJ2-1; D remains unclear. CDR3 size: 14 residues. Germline loops: CDR1 MNHEY, CDR2 SMNVEV (reference sequence). V lost 6 bases to trimming and J lost 5 bases, with 14 bases between them. The CDR3 bases are TGTGCCAGCAGCTTACTTTCCGATCACAATGAGCAGTTCTTC. Translated, it gives CASSLLSDHNEQFF.

The chain carries TRBV5-1 and TRBJ2-7; no reliable D call. The CDR3 contains 14 residues. V lost 5 bases to trimming and J lost 5 bases, with 17 bases between them. Germline V lookup: CDR1 SGHRS, CDR2 YFSETQ. The CDR3 DNA sequence: TGCGCCAGCAGGTTTACGAGCAGTTGGGACGAGCAGTACTTC. Translation gives CASRFTSSWDEQYF.

There are many counts of this clonotype. V usage is TRBV7-8 and J usage is TRBJ2-2; D gene uncertain. V was trimmed by 5 bases and J by 4 bases, leaving 17 bases between them. Germline V gives CDR1 SGHVS, CDR2 FQNEAQ. This CDR3 is built from 16 residues. In nucleotides, the CDR3 is TGTGCCAGCAGCCAAGCTTCAGGAGCCGGCACCGGGGAGCTGTTTTTT. Translated: CASSQASGAGTGELFF.

J is TRBJ2-1 and V is TRBV13, with 7 bases that match TRBD2. J was trimmed by 5 bases and V by 3 bases; bases with no gene match: 10. The germline CDR1 and CDR2 sequences are PRHDT and FYEKMQ (reference sequence). This CDR3 is 16 amino acids long. This CDR3 is CASSFSGRRRNNEQFF. The CDR3 DNA reads TGTGCCAGCAGCTTCTCCGGGAGGAGACGAAACAATGAGCAGTTCTTC.

This clonotype was seen only a few times. V usage is TRBV27 and J usage is TRBJ1-2; D gene uncertain. CDR1 and CDR2 (germline): MNHEY, SMNVEV (reference sequence). The CDR3 has 11 amino acids. The CDR3 DNA follows: TGTGCTTCAGGTGCCTCCTATGGCTACACCTTC. Translating gives CASGASYGYTF.

This clonotype was counted only a few times. The rearrangement uses TRBV11-2 and TRBJ2-2, with 11 bases aligning to TRBD2. With V trimmed by 5 bases and J by 4 bases, 9 bases remained unmatched. Germline CDR1 is SGHAT and CDR2 is FQNNGV. The CDR3 extends over 17 amino acids. CDR3 sequence: CASSLPSSGRSTGELFF. Written as DNA, the CDR3 is TGTGCCAGCAGCCTCCCCTCTAGCGGGAGGTCCACCGGGGAGCTGTTTTTT.

This clonotype occurred once. The DNA of the CDR3 is TGTGCCAGCAGCCCCAAGTTCCCCTATGGCTACACCTTC. Its translation: CASSPKFPYGYTF. V and J are TRBV2 and TRBJ1-2; D remains ambiguous. Germline lookup yields CDR1 SNHLY and CDR2 FYNNEI. Trimming stripped 6 bases from V and 4 bases from J, with 12 bases between. This CDR3 is built from 13 residues.

V is TRBV19 and J is TRBJ1-1, with 9 bases lining up with TRBD1. Germline V gene lookup returns CDR1 LNHDA and CDR2 SQIVND (reference sequence). The CDR3 totals 13 residues. The J segment lost 8 bases and the V segment lost 9 bases, leaving 10 bases of the junction unmatched. In nucleotides, the CDR3 is TGTGCCAGCACTCACAGGGGGCGCATCGAAGCTTTCTTT. Its translation is CASTHRGRIEAFF.

This clonotype was recorded at least ten times. The chain employs TRBV7-9 and TRBJ1-5; no clear D. The germline CDR1 and CDR2 sequences are SEHNR and FQNEAQ (reference sequence). The CDR3 sequence is 14 residues long. V lost 6 bases, J lost 5 bases, and 14 bases lay in between. The CDR3 spells CASSPVHSYQPQHF. CDR3 sequence (DNA): TGTGCCAGCAGTCCGGTTCACTCGTATCAGCCCCAGCATTTT.

The rearrangement joins TRBV12-3 or TRBV12-4 to TRBJ2-3; 7 bases line up with TRBD1. The CDR3 has 14 residues. V lost 4 bases to trimming and J lost 2 bases; unmatched junction nucleotides: 3. The CDR3 DNA reads TGTGCCAGCAGTTGGGACAGTTACACAGATACGCAGTATTTT. It translates to CASSWDSYTDTQYF.

The V and J genes are TRBV7-9 and TRBJ2-1; D is ambiguous. The CDR3 is 13 residues long. V was trimmed by 1 base and J by 15 bases, leaving 16 bases between them. CDR1 is SEHNR, CDR2 FQNEAQ, per germline (reference sequence). CDR3 coding DNA: TGTGCCAGCAGCTTAGGAGGTGAGACAAAGACGTTCTTC. It yields the protein CASSLGGETKTFF.

The rearrangement uses TRBV27 and TRBJ2-6; no definite D call. There are 15 residues in the CDR3. Germline V gene lookup returns CDR1 MNHEY and CDR2 SMNVEV (reference sequence). Deletions cut 5 bases from V and 7 bases from J, with 15 bases between. The CDR3 region has the DNA TGTGCCAGCAGTCCCGACATACTCCGCGCCAACGTCCTGACTTTC. Translation: CASSPDILRANVLTF. The full variable domain, its missing parts supplied by reference TRBV27 and TRBJ2-6, is EAQVTQNPRYLITVTGKKLTVTCSQNMNHEYMSWYRQDPGLGLRQIYYSMNVEVTDKGDVPEGYKVSRKEKRNFPLILESPSPNQTSLYFCASSPDILRANVLTFGAGSRLTVL.

This clonotype turned up a few times. The V and J genes are TRBV6-5 and TRBJ2-7; 10 bases align to TRBD1. Germline loops: CDR1 MNHEY, CDR2 SVGAGI. V gave up 0 bases and J gave up 5 bases; unmatched junction bases: 10. CDR3 size: 17 residues. CDR3 in amino acids: CASSYSAPGTGDDEQYF. CDR3 in DNA: TGTGCCAGCAGTTACTCGGCCCCCGGGACAGGGGACGACGAGCAGTACTTC.

This clonotype was counted ten times or more. The rearrangement joins TRBV7-9 to TRBJ2-7, with 8 bases that match TRBD2. V lost 3 bases to trimming and J lost 1 base; unmatched junction nucleotides: 5. Germline V gives CDR1 SEHNR, CDR2 FQNEAQ (reference sequence). This CDR3 spans 15 amino acids. CDR3 protein: CASSFLTSGSYEQYF. Here the CDR3 DNA reads TGTGCCAGCAGCTTTCTCACTAGCGGATCCTACGAGCAGTACTTC.

The chain employs TRBV27 and TRBJ2-3; D unresolved. CDR1 is MNHEY, CDR2 SMNVEV, per germline (reference sequence). The CDR3 length is 16 residues. Trimming took off 2 bases at V and 2 bases at J, with 14 bases between the two ends. This chain's CDR3 is CASSLLGVTLTDTQYF. CDR3 DNA sequence: TGTGCCAGCAGTTTACTAGGCGTAACCCTCACAGATACGCAGTATTTT.